A single T cell receptor (beta chain) is shown here with its context. The antigen is unknown. Germline-derived CDR1 and CDR2 are MDHEN and SYDVKM. With V trimmed by 1 base and J by 4 bases, 5 bases remained unmatched. The CDR3 consists of 15 residues. Everyone who donated was a healthy bone marrow donor. The data belong to a study of cytomegalovirus exposure and HLA in healthy donors. Whole-study results and caveats: Relative to the approximately 700-donor mean, N-insertions were reportedly fewer in an Asian-associated ancestry cluster in a later analysis. Specific recognition of CMV antigens was confirmed in vitro for three chains (all CMV-associated).

The primer mix had 60 Vbeta and 13 Jbeta primers. Sequenced by immunoSEQ multiplex PCR; TCRdb stores in-frame clones only, minus some. This table holds approximately 92,000 clones. The chain links TRBV28 to TRBJ1-1; 8 nucleotides agree with TRBD1. This TCR was recovered from a woman aged 30 to 39 in good health and CMV-seronegative. The sample comprised PBMCs. The CDR3 loop reads CASSLSRQGTTEAFF. The CDR3, as DNA: TGTGCCAGCAGTTTATCCAGACAGGGGACCACTGAAGCTTTCTTT.